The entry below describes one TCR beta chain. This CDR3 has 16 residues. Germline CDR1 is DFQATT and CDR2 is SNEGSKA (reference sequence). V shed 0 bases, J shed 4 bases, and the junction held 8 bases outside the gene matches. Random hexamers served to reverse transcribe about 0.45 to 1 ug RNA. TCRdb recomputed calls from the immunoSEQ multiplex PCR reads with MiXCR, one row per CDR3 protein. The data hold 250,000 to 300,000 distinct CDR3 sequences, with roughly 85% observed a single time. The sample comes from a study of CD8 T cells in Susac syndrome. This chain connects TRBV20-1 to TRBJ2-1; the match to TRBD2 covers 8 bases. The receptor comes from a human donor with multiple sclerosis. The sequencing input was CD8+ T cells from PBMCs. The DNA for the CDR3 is TGCAGTGCTAGAGATATCGGGACTAGAGTTTACAATGAGCAGTTCTTC. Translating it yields CSARDIGTRVYNEQFF.